The rows below give T cell receptor beta chains drawn from one sample of a study of shared clonotypes between healthy human individuals. This table comes from immunoSEQ multiplex PCR, and its TCRdb copy is limited to in-frame clones, with some not included. The data show 450,000 to 500,000 clones, 65% to 85% seen once. The material sequenced was PBMCs. These receptor sequences come from a woman between 40 and 50 years old in good health. Some clones in this sample may be carry-over from other donors' samples. Each CDR3 is given with its conserved first and last residue. Each record gives: CDR3 length, J gene, V gene, D gene, CDR3 protein. A D gene is named only where the DNA matches it firmly.

len: 14; j_gene: TRBJ2-7; v_gene: TRBV6-5; d_gene: NA; CDR3aa: CASRTGGVTYEQYF
len: 12; j_gene: TRBJ1-2; v_gene: TRBV5-4; d_gene: NA; CDR3aa: CASSLDSYGYTF
len: 14; j_gene: TRBJ2-5; v_gene: TRBV19; d_gene: TRBD1; CDR3aa: CASSPGQGQETQYF
len: 13; j_gene: TRBJ1-5; v_gene: TRBV9; d_gene: TRBD1; CDR3aa: CASAGGSGQPQHF
len: 11; j_gene: TRBJ1-2; v_gene: TRBV30; d_gene: NA; CDR3aa: CAWSVHLGYTF
len: 18; j_gene: TRBJ2-2; v_gene: TRBV27; d_gene: TRBD2; CDR3aa: CASSFFGLASGNGGELFF
len: 16; j_gene: TRBJ2-2; v_gene: TRBV5-1; d_gene: NA; CDR3aa: CASSPRGLLNTGELFF
len: 15; j_gene: TRBJ2-7; v_gene: TRBV27; d_gene: NA; CDR3aa: CASSVYGTRSYEQYF
len: 18; j_gene: TRBJ1-1; v_gene: TRBV7-2; d_gene: TRBD1; CDR3aa: CASSLTAWGTGGFAEAFF
len: 14; j_gene: TRBJ1-1; v_gene: TRBV9; d_gene: NA; CDR3aa: CASSVEIGPTEAFF
len: 12; j_gene: TRBJ1-2; v_gene: TRBV2; d_gene: TRBD1; CDR3aa: CASRQGAGGYTF
len: 17; j_gene: TRBJ2-1; v_gene: TRBV30; d_gene: NA; CDR3aa: CAWSGPLAPSSYNEQFF
len: 12; j_gene: TRBJ1-4; v_gene: TRBV19; d_gene: NA; CDR3aa: CASSLQREKLFF
len: 15; j_gene: NA; v_gene: TRBV19; d_gene: NA; CDR3aa: CATNADTTSNQPQYF
len: 12; j_gene: TRBJ2-7; v_gene: TRBV30; d_gene: NA; CDR3aa: CAWSVFSSLQYF
len: 13; j_gene: TRBJ2-3; v_gene: TRBV6-5; d_gene: NA; CDR3aa: CASRRDSTDTQYF
len: 14; j_gene: TRBJ2-7; v_gene: TRBV28; d_gene: TRBD2; CDR3aa: CASSRGGNSYEQYF
len: 16; j_gene: TRBJ1-2; v_gene: TRBV5-1; d_gene: NA; CDR3aa: CASSLAGPQGGYGYTF
len: 15; j_gene: TRBJ2-5; v_gene: TRBV2; d_gene: NA; CDR3aa: CASSEQGLRQETQYF
len: 12; j_gene: TRBJ2-7; v_gene: TRBV5-8; d_gene: NA; CDR3aa: CASSYSAHEQYF
len: 15; j_gene: TRBJ1-4; v_gene: TRBV4-2; d_gene: NA; CDR3aa: CASSQSPGNVEKLFF
len: 19; j_gene: TRBJ2-7; v_gene: TRBV6-1; d_gene: TRBD2; CDR3aa: CASSERRTAGTSHIYEQYF
len: 16; j_gene: TRBJ2-5; v_gene: TRBV7-2; d_gene: TRBD2; CDR3aa: CASSRGLAGGQETQYF
len: 14; j_gene: TRBJ1-1; v_gene: TRBV10-3; d_gene: TRBD1; CDR3aa: CAIRGTERNTEAFF
len: 15; j_gene: TRBJ2-3; v_gene: TRBV7-8; d_gene: TRBD2; CDR3aa: CASSLEWLAGDTQYF
len: 18; j_gene: TRBJ2-1; v_gene: TRBV4-1; d_gene: TRBD2; CDR3aa: CASSPGLAGDPFNNEQFF
len: 14; j_gene: TRBJ2-7; v_gene: TRBV21-1; d_gene: NA; CDR3aa: CASPGRGRFYEQYF
len: 15; j_gene: TRBJ2-7; v_gene: TRBV29-1; d_gene: NA; CDR3aa: CSVELWRESSYEQYF
len: 14; j_gene: TRBJ2-5; v_gene: TRBV6-5; d_gene: NA; CDR3aa: CASSYSGRGETQYF
len: 15; j_gene: TRBJ1-4; v_gene: TRBV6-1; d_gene: NA; CDR3aa: CASSANRYSNEKLFF
len: 14; j_gene: TRBJ2-5; v_gene: TRBV29-1; d_gene: NA; CDR3aa: CSVAYPARKETQYF
len: 10; j_gene: TRBJ2-3; v_gene: TRBV7-3; d_gene: NA; CDR3aa: CARATDTQYF
len: 16; j_gene: TRBJ2-1; v_gene: TRBV4-1; d_gene: TRBD2; CDR3aa: CASSLSGLAGYNEQFF
len: 12; j_gene: TRBJ2-3; v_gene: TRBV28; d_gene: NA; CDR3aa: CASGEISDTQYF
len: 14; j_gene: TRBJ2-1; v_gene: TRBV6-6; d_gene: NA; CDR3aa: CASSPGISYNEQFF
len: 14; j_gene: TRBJ2-5; v_gene: TRBV10-3; d_gene: TRBD2; CDR3aa: CASAREAEVETQYF
len: 21; j_gene: TRBJ2-4; v_gene: TRBV7-8; d_gene: TRBD2; CDR3aa: CASSRFSGTSGVLRAKNIQYF
len: 15; j_gene: TRBJ1-1; v_gene: TRBV2; d_gene: TRBD1; CDR3aa: CASSFDRGRNTEAFF
len: 19; j_gene: TRBJ2-3; v_gene: TRBV11-2; d_gene: TRBD2; CDR3aa: CASSSRTSRRGRRADTQYF
len: 15; j_gene: TRBJ2-7; v_gene: TRBV5-5; d_gene: TRBD1; CDR3aa: CASSLQGQSSYEQYF
len: 15; j_gene: TRBJ2-7; v_gene: TRBV5-1; d_gene: TRBD2; CDR3aa: CASSLGGGGPPEQYF
len: 16; j_gene: TRBJ2-1; v_gene: TRBV4-1; d_gene: TRBD2; CDR3aa: CASSPRTSGVYNEQFF
len: 17; j_gene: TRBJ2-7; v_gene: TRBV27; d_gene: TRBD1; CDR3aa: CASSLRAWDRTPYEQYF
len: 16; j_gene: TRBJ2-7; v_gene: TRBV4-1; d_gene: TRBD2; CDR3aa: CASSLTPGLAAYEQYF
len: 14; j_gene: TRBJ1-2; v_gene: TRBV5-1; d_gene: TRBD1; CDR3aa: CASSPGQGNYGYTF
len: 16; j_gene: TRBJ2-3; v_gene: TRBV5-4; d_gene: NA; CDR3aa: CASSLAGTRSTDTQYF